Given below is one T cell receptor beta chain in context. Antigen: not known. The method was immunoSEQ multiplex PCR; TCRdb's version includes in-frame clones alone and lacks a portion of them. The sample includes roughly 99,000 clones, around 92% of them seen just once. These data belong to a study of T cell responses to AZD1222 COVID-19 vaccine. Study-level results: Clonal diversity may have been underestimated in mostly white British donors. Baseline serology detected seropositivity in only six or seven AZD1222 recipients. Breadth and depth of Spike-specific TCRs rose after two AZD1222 doses.

The CDR3 covers 13 residues. The trim removed 3 bases at V and 6 bases at J, leaving 0 bases unmatched. Germline V CDR1 and CDR2: SNHLY, FYNNEI. Pooled samples include second doses given at about 4 or 12 weeks. The rearrangement joins TRBV2 to TRBJ2-2, with 8 positions matching TRBD1. The specimen comprised peripheral blood, sampled 28 days after the second AZD1222 dose. This receptor was obtained from an adult who received the AZD1222 COVID-19 vaccine. For the CDR3, the DNA is TGTGCCAGCAGTGAGGACAGGGCCGGGGAGCTGTTTTTT. Protein sequence: CASSEDRAGELFF.